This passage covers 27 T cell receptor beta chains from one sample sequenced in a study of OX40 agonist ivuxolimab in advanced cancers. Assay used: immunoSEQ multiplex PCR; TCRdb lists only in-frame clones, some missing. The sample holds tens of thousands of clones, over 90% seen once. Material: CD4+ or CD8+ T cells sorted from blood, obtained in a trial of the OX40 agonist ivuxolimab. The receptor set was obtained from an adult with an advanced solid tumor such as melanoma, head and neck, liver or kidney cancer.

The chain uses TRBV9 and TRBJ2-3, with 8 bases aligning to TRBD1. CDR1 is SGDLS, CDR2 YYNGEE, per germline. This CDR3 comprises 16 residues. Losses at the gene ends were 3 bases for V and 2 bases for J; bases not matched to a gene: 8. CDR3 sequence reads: CASSAGQGWATDTQYF. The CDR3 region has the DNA TGTGCCAGCAGCGCCGGACAGGGATGGGCCACAGATACGCAGTATTTT. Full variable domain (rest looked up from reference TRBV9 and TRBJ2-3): DSGVTQTPKHLITATGQRVTLRCSPRSGDLSVYWYQQSLDQGLQFLIQYYNGEERAKGNILERFSAQQFPDLHSELNLSSLELGDSALYFCASSAGQGWATDTQYFGPGTRLTVL.

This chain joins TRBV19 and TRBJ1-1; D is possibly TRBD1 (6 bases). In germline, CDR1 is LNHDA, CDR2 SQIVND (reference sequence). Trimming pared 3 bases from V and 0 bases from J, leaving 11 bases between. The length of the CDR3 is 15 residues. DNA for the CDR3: TGTGCCAGTAGTATTCCACAGGGCGTGAACACTGAAGCTTTCTTT. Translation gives CASSIPQGVNTEAFF. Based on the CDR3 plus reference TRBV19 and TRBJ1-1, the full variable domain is DGGITQSPKYLFRKEGQNVTLSCEQNLNHDAMYWYRQDPGQGLRLIYYSQIVNDFQKGDIAEGYSVSREKKESFPLTVTSAQKNPTAFYLCASSIPQGVNTEAFFGQGTRLTVV.

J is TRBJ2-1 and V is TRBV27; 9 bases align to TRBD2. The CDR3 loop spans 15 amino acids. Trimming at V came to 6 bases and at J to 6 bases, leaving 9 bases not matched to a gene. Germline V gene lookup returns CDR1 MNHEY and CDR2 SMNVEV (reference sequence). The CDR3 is CASRAAGGPGNEQFF. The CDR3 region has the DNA TGTGCCAGCAGAGCTGCGGGAGGGCCCGGCAATGAGCAGTTCTTC.

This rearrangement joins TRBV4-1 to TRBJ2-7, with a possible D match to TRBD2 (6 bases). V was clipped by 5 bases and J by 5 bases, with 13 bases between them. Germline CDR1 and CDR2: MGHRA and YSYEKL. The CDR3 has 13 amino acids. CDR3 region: CASSTTSFDEQYF. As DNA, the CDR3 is TGCGCCAGCAGCACGACTAGTTTTGACGAGCAGTACTTC.

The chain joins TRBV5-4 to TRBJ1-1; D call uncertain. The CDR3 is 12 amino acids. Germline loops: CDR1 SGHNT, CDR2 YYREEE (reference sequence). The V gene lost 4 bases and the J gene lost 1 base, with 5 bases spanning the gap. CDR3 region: CASSTSNTEAFF. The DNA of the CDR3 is TGTGCCAGCAGCACCTCGAACACTGAAGCTTTCTTT.

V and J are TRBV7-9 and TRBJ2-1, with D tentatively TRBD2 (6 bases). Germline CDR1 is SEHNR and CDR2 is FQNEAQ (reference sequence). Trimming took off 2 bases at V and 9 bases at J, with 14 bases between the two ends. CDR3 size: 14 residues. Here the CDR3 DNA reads TGTGCCAGCAGCTTATTGCGGGGATCCCGTGAGCAGTTCTTC. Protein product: CASSLLRGSREQFF.

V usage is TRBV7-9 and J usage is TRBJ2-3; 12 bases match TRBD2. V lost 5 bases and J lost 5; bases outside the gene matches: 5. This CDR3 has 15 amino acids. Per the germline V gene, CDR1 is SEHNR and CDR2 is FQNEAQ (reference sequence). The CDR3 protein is CASSPTSGSIDTQYF. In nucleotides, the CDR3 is TGTGCCAGCAGCCCGACTAGCGGGAGTATAGATACGCAGTATTTT.

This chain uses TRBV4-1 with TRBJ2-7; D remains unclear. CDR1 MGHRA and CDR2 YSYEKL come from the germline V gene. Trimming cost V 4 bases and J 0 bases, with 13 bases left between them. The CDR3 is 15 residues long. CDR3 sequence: CASSPIHASSYEQYF. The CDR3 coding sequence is TGCGCCAGCAGCCCCATCCACGCGAGCTCCTACGAGCAGTACTTC.

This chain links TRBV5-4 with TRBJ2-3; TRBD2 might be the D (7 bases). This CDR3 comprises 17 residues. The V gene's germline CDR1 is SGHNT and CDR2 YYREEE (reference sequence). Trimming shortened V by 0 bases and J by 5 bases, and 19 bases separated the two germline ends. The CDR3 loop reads CASSLGGGGTERDTQYF. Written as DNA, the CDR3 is TGTGCCAGCAGCTTGGGAGGGGGGGGCACCGAAAGAGATACGCAGTATTTT.

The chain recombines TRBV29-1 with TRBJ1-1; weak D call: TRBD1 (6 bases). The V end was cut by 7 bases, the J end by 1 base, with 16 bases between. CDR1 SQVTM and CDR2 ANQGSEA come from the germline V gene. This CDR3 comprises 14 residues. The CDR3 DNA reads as TGCAGCGATGGGTGGGGAGGGGGGAACACTGAAGCTTTCTTT. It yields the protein CSDGWGGGNTEAFF. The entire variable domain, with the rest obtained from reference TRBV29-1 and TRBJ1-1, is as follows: SAVISQKPSRDICQRGTSLTIQCQVDSQVTMMFWYRQQPGQSLTLIATANQGSEATYESGFVIDKFPISRPNLTFSTLTVSNMSPEDSSIYLCSDGWGGGNTEAFFGQGTRLTVV.

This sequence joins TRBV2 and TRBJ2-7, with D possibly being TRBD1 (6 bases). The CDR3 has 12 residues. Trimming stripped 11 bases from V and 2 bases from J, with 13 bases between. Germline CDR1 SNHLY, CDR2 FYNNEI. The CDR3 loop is CAGLGQTYEQYF. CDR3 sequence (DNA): TGTGCCGGATTAGGACAGACCTACGAGCAGTACTTC.

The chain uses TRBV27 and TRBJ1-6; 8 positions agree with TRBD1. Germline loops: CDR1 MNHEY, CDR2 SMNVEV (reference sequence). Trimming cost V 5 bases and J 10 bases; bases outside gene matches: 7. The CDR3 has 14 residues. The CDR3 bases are TGTGCCAGCAGTCTCGGACAGGGCGGATCACCCCTCCACTTT. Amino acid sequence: CASSLGQGGSPLHF.

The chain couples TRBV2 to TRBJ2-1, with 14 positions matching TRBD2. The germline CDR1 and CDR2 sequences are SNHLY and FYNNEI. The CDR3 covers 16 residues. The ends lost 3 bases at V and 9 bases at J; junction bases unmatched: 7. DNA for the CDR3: TGTGCCAGCAGTGAGGTGGGACTAGCGGGAGAGCCTGAGCAGTTCTTC. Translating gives CASSEVGLAGEPEQFF.

The CDR3 sequence is CASSVGGGLTDTQYF. CDR3 nucleotides: TGTGCCAGCAGCGTAGGAGGGGGCTTAACAGATACGCAGTATTTT. The chain is built from TRBV9 and TRBJ2-3; TRBD1 agrees at 7 bases. Germline loops: CDR1 SGDLS, CDR2 YYNGEE. V lost 0 bases, J lost 3 bases, and 4 bases stayed unmatched. This CDR3 region has 15 residues.

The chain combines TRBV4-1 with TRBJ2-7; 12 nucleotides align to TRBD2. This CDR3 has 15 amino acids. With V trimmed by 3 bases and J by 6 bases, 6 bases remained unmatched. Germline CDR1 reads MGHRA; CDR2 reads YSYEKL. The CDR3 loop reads CASSHPSGGAPEQYF. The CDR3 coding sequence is TGCGCCAGCAGCCACCCTAGCGGGGGGGCCCCCGAGCAGTACTTC.

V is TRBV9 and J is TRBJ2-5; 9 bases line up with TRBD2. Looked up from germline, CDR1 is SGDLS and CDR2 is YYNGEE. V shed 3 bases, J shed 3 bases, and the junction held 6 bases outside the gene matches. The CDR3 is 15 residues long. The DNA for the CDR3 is TGTGCCAGCAGCGCTGGGACTAGCATTAAAGAGACCCAGTACTTC. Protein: CASSAGTSIKETQYF.

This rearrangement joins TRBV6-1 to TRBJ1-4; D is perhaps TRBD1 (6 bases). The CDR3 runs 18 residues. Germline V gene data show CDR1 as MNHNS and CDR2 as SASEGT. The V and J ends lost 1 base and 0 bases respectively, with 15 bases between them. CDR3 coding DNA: TGTGCCAGCAGTGAAGTTGGGGGCGTAGGGGCAACTAATGAAAAACTGTTTTTT. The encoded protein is CASSEVGGVGATNEKLFF.

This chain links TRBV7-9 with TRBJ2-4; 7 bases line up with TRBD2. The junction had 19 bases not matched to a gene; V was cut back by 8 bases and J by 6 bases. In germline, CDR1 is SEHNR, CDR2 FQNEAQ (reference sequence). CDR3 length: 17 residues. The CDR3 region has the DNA TGTGCCAGCTCGGGAGGTCGTCAAGGAGGGATCCCAAACATTCAGTACTTC. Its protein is CASSGGRQGGIPNIQYF.

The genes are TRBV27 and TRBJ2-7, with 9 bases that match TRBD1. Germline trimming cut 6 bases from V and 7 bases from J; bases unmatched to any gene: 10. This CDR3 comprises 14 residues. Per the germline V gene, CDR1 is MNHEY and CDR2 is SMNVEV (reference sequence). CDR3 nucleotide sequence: TGTGCCAGCAGGGACAGGGGTCAACTCGGGGAGCAGTACTTC. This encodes CASRDRGQLGEQYF.

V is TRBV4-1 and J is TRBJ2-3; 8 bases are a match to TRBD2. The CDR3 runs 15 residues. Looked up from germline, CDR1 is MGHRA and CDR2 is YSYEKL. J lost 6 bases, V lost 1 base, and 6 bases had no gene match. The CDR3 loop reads CASSQGTAGADTQYF. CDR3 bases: TGCGCCAGCAGCCAAGGGACAGCGGGGGCGGATACGCAGTATTTT.

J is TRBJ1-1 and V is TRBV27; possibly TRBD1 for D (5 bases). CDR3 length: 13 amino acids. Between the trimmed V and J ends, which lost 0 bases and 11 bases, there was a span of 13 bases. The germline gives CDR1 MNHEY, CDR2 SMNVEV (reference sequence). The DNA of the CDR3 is TGTGCCAGCAGTTTATCTTCGGGACCGGGGGCTTTCTTT. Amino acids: CASSLSSGPGAFF.

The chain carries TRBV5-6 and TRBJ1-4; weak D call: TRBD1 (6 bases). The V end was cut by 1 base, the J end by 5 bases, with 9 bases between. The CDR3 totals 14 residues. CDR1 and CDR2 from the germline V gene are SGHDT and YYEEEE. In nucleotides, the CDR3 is TGTGCCAGCAGCTTGATCAGGGGAAATGAAAAACTGTTTTTT. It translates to CASSLIRGNEKLFF.

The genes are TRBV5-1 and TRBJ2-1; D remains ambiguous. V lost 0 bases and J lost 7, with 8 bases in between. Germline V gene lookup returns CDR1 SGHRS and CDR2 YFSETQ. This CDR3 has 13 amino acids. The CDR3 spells CASSLGPGNEQFF. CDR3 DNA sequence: TGCGCCAGCAGCTTGGGCCCGGGTAATGAGCAGTTCTTC.

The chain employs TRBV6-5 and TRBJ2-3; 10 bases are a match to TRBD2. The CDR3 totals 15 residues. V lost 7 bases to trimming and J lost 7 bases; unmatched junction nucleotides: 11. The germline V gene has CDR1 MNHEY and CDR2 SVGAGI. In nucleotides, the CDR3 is TGTGCCAGCACCGTAGCGGGGGGTCCTATCTATACGCAGTATTTT. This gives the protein CASTVAGGPIYTQYF.

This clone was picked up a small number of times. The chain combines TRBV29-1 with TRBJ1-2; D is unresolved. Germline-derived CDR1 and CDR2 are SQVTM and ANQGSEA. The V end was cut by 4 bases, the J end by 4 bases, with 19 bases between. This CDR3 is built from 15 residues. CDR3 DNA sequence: TGCAGCGTTGTCGAGGAGGCATGGGGAACCTATGGCTACACCTTC. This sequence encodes CSVVEEAWGTYGYTF.

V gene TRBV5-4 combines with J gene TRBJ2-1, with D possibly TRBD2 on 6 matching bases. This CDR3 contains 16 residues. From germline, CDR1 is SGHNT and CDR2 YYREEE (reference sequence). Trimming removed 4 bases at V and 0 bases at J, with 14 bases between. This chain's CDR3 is CASSIAPGDSYNEQFF. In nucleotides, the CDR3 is TGTGCCAGCAGCATAGCCCCGGGAGACTCCTACAATGAGCAGTTCTTC.

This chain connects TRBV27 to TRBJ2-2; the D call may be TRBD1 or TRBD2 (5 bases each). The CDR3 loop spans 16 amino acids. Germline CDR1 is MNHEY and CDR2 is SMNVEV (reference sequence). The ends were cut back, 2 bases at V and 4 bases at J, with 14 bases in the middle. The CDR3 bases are TGTGCCAGCAGTTTAATCTCGGGACGGGTCACCGGGGAGCTGTTTTTT. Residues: CASSLISGRVTGELFF.